These T cell receptor beta chains were read from a single sample in a study of blood T cell repertoires in COVID-19. Libraries were prepared by immunoSEQ multiplex PCR; TCRdb keeps only in-frame clonotypes and omits some of them. The table has 120,000 or so clones, roughly 80% seen once. The sample comprised peripheral blood. Source of these receptors: a man aged 45-65 years with acute or convalescent COVID-19. Both conserved end residues are part of each CDR3. A D gene is named only where the DNA matches it firmly. Clone size appears in some rows only: once, few, many, or a class for an expanded clone.

TRBJ1-1,TRBV11-1,-,TRBD1,TGTGCCAGCAGCTTCAGACAGGGGGCAAAGGACACTGAAGCTTTCTTT,CASSFRQGAKDTEAFF
TRBJ2-1,TRBV7-3,-,-,TGTGCCAGCAGCTTATATGCGGGGATGCAGTTCTTC,CASSLYAGMQFF
TRBJ2-7,TRBV28,-,TRBD2,TGTGCCAGCAGTACACTAGCGTCCTACGAGCAGTACTTC,CASSTLASYEQYF
TRBJ1-2,TRBV7-2,few,TRBD1,TGTGCCAGCAGCTTAGGGGGACAGTACTATGGCTACACCTTC,CASSLGGQYYGYTF
TRBJ1-1,TRBV5-3,once,TRBD1,TGTGCCAGAAGCTTGGGGGACAGCATGAACACTGAAGCTTTCTTT,CARSLGDSMNTEAFF
TRBJ2-1,TRBV4-1,once,-,TGCGCCAGCAGCTACCAGAAGGGGGAAAAGCAGTTCTTC,CASSYQKGEKQFF
TRBJ2-1,TRBV29-1,-,TRBD1,TGCAGCGTTGAAGCCCGACAGGGGAACTACAATGAGCAGTTCTTC,CSVEARQGNYNEQFF
TRBJ1-3,TRBV18,-,TRBD1,TGTGCCAGCTCACCTTCCGGGACAGGGCGCTCTGGAAACACCATATATTTT,CASSPSGTGRSGNTIYF
TRBJ2-3,TRBV6-5,-,-,TGTGCCAGCACCACATTACAGGGATCATCAGATACGCAGTATTTT,CASTTLQGSSDTQYF
TRBJ2-7,TRBV6-5,-,TRBD1,TGTGCCAGCATTAAAGACAGGGGGGTATACGAGCAGTACTTC,CASIKDRGVYEQYF
TRBJ1-5,TRBV2,once,TRBD1,TGTGCCAGCAGCACAGGGGTTCGGGATCAGCCCCAGCATTTT,CASSTGVRDQPQHF
TRBJ2-2,TRBV9,-,-,TGTGCCAGCAGCGTAGGTGGGACTAACACCGGGGAGCTGTTTTTT,CASSVGGTNTGELFF
TRBJ1-5,TRBV28,-,-,TGTGCCAGCAGGACCCATCAACATAGCCAGCCCCAGCATTTT,CASRTHQHSQPQHF
TRBJ1-1,TRBV25-1,-,-,TGTGCCAGCAGTGAAAACGGTTACACTGAAGCTTTCTTT,CASSENGYTEAFF
TRBJ1-5,TRBV28,-,-,TGTGCCAGCAGTCGGGGGGAAGATCAGCCCCAGCATTTT,CASSRGEDQPQHF
TRBJ1-2,TRBV6-1,-,-,TGTGCCAGCAGTGAAATACGGGAAGTCTATGGCTACACCTTC,CASSEIREVYGYTF
TRBJ1-1,TRBV6-6,-,TRBD1,TGTGCCAGCAGTAACGGACCGGGACAGGAAGCTTTCTTT,CASSNGPGQEAFF
TRBJ1-5,TRBV15,-,-,TGTGCCACCAGCAGAGATACCCTAACGAGGGGCAATCAGCCCCAGCATTTT,CATSRDTLTRGNQPQHF
TRBJ2-2,TRBV18,-,-,TGTGCCAGCTCTGCCACGGTGAACAGGGACACCGGGGAGCTGTTTTTT,CASSATVNRDTGELFF
TRBJ1-2,TRBV7-3,once,TRBD1,TGTGCCAGCAGCGCCCAACCGTCAGGGGGAAGGTATGGCTACACCTTC,CASSAQPSGGRYGYTF
TRBJ2-7,TRBV29-1,-,TRBD1,TGCAGCGTTGAGGGACAGGGAGATGGAAGATACGAGCAGTACTTC,CSVEGQGDGRYEQYF
TRBJ2-7,TRBV13,-,-,TGTGCCAGCAGCTTAGGCGCTGCAGGGCCCGTCTACGAGCAGTACTTC,CASSLGAAGPVYEQYF
TRBJ1-5,TRBV19,-,-,TGTGCCAGTAGTACAACTCCCCGGGACAATCAGCCCCAGCATTTT,CASSTTPRDNQPQHF
TRBJ1-2,TRBV18,few,-,TGTGCCAGCTCCGTATCACAGGGTGGCTATGGCTACACCTTC,CASSVSQGGYGYTF
TRBJ2-3,TRBV5-4,-,-,TGTGCCAGCACCTGGGCTAAGTCCACAGATACGCAGTATTTT,CASTWAKSTDTQYF
TRBJ1-5,TRBV27,once,-,TGTGCCAGCAGTGTACAGGTCAATCAGCCCCAGCATTTT,CASSVQVNQPQHF
TRBJ2-3,TRBV6-5,-,TRBD1,TGTGCCAGCATTCACGGACAGGGGGCCGGAGATACGCAGTATTTT,CASIHGQGAGDTQYF
TRBJ2-3,TRBV25-1,-,TRBD2,TGTGCCAGCAGTGAATGTACTAGCGGGGGTTTAGTGGATACGCAGTATTTT,CASSECTSGGLVDTQYF
TRBJ1-3,TRBV5-1,-,-,TGCGCCAGCAGCTCGACAGCCTCCTCTGGAAACACCATATATTTT,CASSSTASSGNTIYF
TRBJ2-1,TRBV25-1,-,TRBD2,TGTGCCAGCAGTTCGAGCGGGGGATACAATGAGCAGTTCTTC,CASSSSGGYNEQFF
TRBJ1-2,TRBV18,-,-,TGTGCCAGCTCACCCTCCTGGGAGACTAACTATGGCTACACCTTC,CASSPSWETNYGYTF
TRBJ1-4,TRBV5-6,once,TRBD1,TGTGCCAGCAGCTCTGGACAGGGCCGTGAAAAACTGTTTTTT,CASSSGQGREKLFF
TRBJ1-1,TRBV6-2/TRBV6-3,once,-,TGTGCCAGCAGTTACGGGCAGACCACTGAAGCTTTCTTT,CASSYGQTTEAFF
TRBJ1-6,TRBV3-1/TRBV3-2,-,-,TGTGCCAGCAGCCGAGCGGGACCCCTCCACTTT,CASSRAGPLHF
TRBJ2-4,TRBV28,-,TRBD2,TGTGCCAGCAGTCCGACGGGTAGCGGGCACCGAGCCAAAAACATTCAGTACTTC,CASSPTGSGHRAKNIQYF
TRBJ1-2,TRBV5-5,few,TRBD1,TGTGCCAGCAGCCTAGGACAGGCCAACTATGGCTACACCTTC,CASSLGQANYGYTF
TRBJ2-2,TRBV24-1,-,-,TGTGCCACCAGTGAAACAGGGAGTGCCGGGGAGCTGTTTTTT,CATSETGSAGELFF
TRBJ2-7,TRBV28,few,TRBD1,TGTGCCAGCAGTAGGGGACAGTCCTACGAGCAGTACTTC,CASSRGQSYEQYF
TRBJ1-6,TRBV2,-,-,TGTGCCAGCATAGAAGATTCCGGTTCACCCCTCCACTTT,CASIEDSGSPLHF
TRBJ2-5,TRBV3-1/TRBV3-2,-,-,TGTGCCAGCAGCCAAGATGCGCGGCCGTACCAAGAGACCCAGTACTTC,CASSQDARPYQETQYF
TRBJ2-2,TRBV3-1/TRBV3-2,-,TRBD2,TGTGCCAGCAGCCTCTTAGCGGGAGGGCCTACCGGGGAGCTGTTTTTT,CASSLLAGGPTGELFF
TRBJ2-7,TRBV19,-,-,TGTGCCACCTCCTTGAATTTAGTCTACGAGCAGTACTTC,CATSLNLVYEQYF